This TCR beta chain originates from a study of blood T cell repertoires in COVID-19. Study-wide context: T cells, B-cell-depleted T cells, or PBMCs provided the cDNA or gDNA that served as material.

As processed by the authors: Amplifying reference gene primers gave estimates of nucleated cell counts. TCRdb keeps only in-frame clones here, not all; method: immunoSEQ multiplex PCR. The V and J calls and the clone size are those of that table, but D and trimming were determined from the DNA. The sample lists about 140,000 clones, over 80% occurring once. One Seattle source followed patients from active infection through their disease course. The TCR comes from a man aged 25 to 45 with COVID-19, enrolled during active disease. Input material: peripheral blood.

CDR3 sequence: CASSQITRQMSNQPQHF. CDR3 DNA: TGCGCCAGCAGTCAAATTACCCGACAGATGTCCAATCAGCCCCAGCATTTT. V gene TRBV23-1 combines with J gene TRBJ1-5, with a possible D match to TRBD1 (5 bases). TRBV23-1 is an ORF, and what it does is uncertain. Trimming stripped 2 bases from V and 3 bases from J, with 17 bases between. This CDR3 is built from 17 residues.